This T cell receptor (beta chain) was recorded in a study of siplizumab effects on memory and regulatory T cells. As for the study in general: Siplizumab-treated (1 ug/mL) and drug-free mixed lymphocyte reactions were paired.

The mixed lymphocyte reaction cells were held in coculture (37°C) for six to seven days. This CDR3 region has 17 residues. The germline CDR1 and CDR2 sequences are SEHNR and FQNEAQ (reference sequence). Comment on this clone: The antigen is unknown. The junction shows a germline mismatch at one end, possibly a read error.

Sequencing used immunoSEQ multiplex PCR; TCRdb keeps in-frame clones, though not all of them. The sample comprises 9,700 or so clones, roughly 40% of which are singletons, and more than 6.5% rests with the top ten. The specimen sequenced was CFSE-low (dividing) CD4+ T cells sorted from an allogeneic mixed lymphocyte reaction. This clonotype was obtained from a human donor in good health; the cells came from an allogeneic mixed lymphocyte reaction. The chain joins TRBV7-9 to TRBJ2-5; D may correspond to TRBD1 or TRBD2 (6 bases each). The CDR3 reads CASSQVGRGLEFETQYF. CDR3 in DNA: TGCGCCAGCAGCCAAGTGGGCCGGGGGCTCGAGTTCGAGACCCAGTACTTC.